This T cell receptor (beta chain) was sequenced in a study of blood T cell dynamics during melanoma immunotherapy. Germline V gene sequence: CDR1 SGHDT, CDR2 YYEEEE. The CDR3 length is 11 residues. The V gene lost 7 bases and the J gene lost 4 bases, with 8 bases spanning the gap. Broader study findings: PBMC repertoires of eventual disease-control patients split at W3 into clonality or diversity gains.

Time point defined: week 3, after first cycle of checkpoint inhibitor. Regarding this clone: Its specificity is unknown.

Method: immunoSEQ multiplex PCR; TCRdb's copy keeps in-frame clones and lacks some. Of about 6,200 clones listed, 80% were seen once; the top ten hold more than 25%. The clonotype originates from a human donor with melanoma. This material consisted of blood, taken from a patient treated with checkpoint blockade. V usage is TRBV5-6 and J usage is TRBJ1-1; D is uncertain. CDR3: CASASSTEAFF. CDR3 sequence (DNA): TGTGCCAGCGCTTCGTCCACTGAAGCTTTCTTT.